The clone carrying this T cell receptor (beta chain) was seen at least ten times. What it binds is not known. Germline lookup yields CDR1 MGHRA and CDR2 YSYEKL. The V and J ends lost 1 base and 4 bases respectively, with 10 bases between them. The CDR3 loop spans 14 amino acids. This sample was included in a study of T-cell reconstitution after alpha-beta-depleted transplantation in children. Study-level results: Surviving recipient T cells and thymic progenitors produced the high day-60 TCRbeta diversity seen in some patients. Two months or so post-transplant, alpha-beta T cells reportedly derived from several hundred expanded graft clones. A year had passed since transplant, and T-cell counts and diversity by then came mostly from newly produced T cells.

For TCRbeta, the library was prepared with unique molecular identifiers. TCRdb re-called the PCR reads through MiXCR, storing one row per CDR3 protein. The top ten hold more than 80% of the sample, which has approximately 6,300 distinct CDR3 sequences, around 15% seen once. The receptor comes from a patient aged 2-10 years who had a stem cell transplant for inherited bone marrow failure, so the T cells may come from the graft donor. The chain uses TRBV4-1 and TRBJ1-2; D is ambiguous. The sequenced sample was PBMCs, mostly from graft donor cells, obtained 180 days after TCRalphabeta/CD19-depleted stem cell transplant. The CDR3 protein is CASSQGSTVYGYTF. The CDR3 bases are TGCGCCAGCAGCCAAGGTAGTACCGTCTATGGCTACACCTTC.